These 20 T cell receptor beta chains originate from one sample sequenced in a study of blood T cell repertoires in COVID-19 (dated by TCRdb to about 2020). Library prep was done by the immunoSEQ multiplex PCR assay. TCRdb mirrors the immuneACCESS table, restricted to in-frame sequences. Some clones are absent from its copies; in checked studies, under half trace to an unresolved V gene, and the reason for the others is unknown. The sample yields under 35,000 clones; nearly 80% were counted once. The ten largest account for approximately 29% of the sample. What was sequenced was peripheral blood. The receptor source for this set is an elderly man with acute or convalescent COVID-19.

The rearrangement uses TRBV7-3 and TRBJ2-1, with 8 positions matching TRBD1. V was pared by 0 bases and J by 5 bases, with 3 bases of the junction left unmatched. The CDR3 extends over 15 amino acids. CDR1 and CDR2 (germline): SGHTA, FQGTGA. In DNA form, the CDR3 reads TGTGCCAGCAGCTTAACTCCGGGACAGGACAATGAGCAGTTCTTC. Protein: CASSLTPGQDNEQFF.

The chain links TRBV7-9 to TRBJ2-1; D is perhaps TRBD1 (6 bases). This CDR3 region has 15 residues. The ends were cut back, 5 bases at V and 0 bases at J, with 11 bases in the middle. CDR1 SEHNR and CDR2 FQNEAQ come from the germline V gene (reference sequence). CDR3 sequence reads: CASSATGSSYNEQFF. CDR3 DNA sequence: TGTGCCAGCAGCGCCACAGGGAGCTCCTACAATGAGCAGTTCTTC. Full variable domain (outside the CDR3, taken from reference TRBV7-9 and TRBJ2-1): DTGVSQNPRHKITKRGQNVTFRCDPISEHNRLYWYRQTLGQGPEFLTYFQNEAQLEKSRLLSDRFSAERPKGSFSTLEIQRTEQGDSAMYLCASSATGSSYNEQFFGPGTRLTVL.

Points on this clone: The same CDR3 can be traced to other DNA sequences in this sample. The chain uses TRBV19 and TRBJ1-6, with TRBD1 as a possible D gene (6 bases). V dropped 3 bases and J dropped 5 bases, with 8 bases sitting between them. The germline V gene has CDR1 LNHDA and CDR2 SQIVND (reference sequence). The CDR3 spans 14 residues. The CDR3 DNA reads as TGTGCCAGTAGTATTGGACAGAATAATTCACCCCTCCACTTT. Protein sequence: CASSIGQNNSPLHF. Based on the CDR3 plus reference TRBV19 and TRBJ1-6, the full variable domain is DGGITQSPKYLFRKEGQNVTLSCEQNLNHDAMYWYRQDPGQGLRLIYYSQIVNDFQKGDIAEGYSVSREKKESFPLTVTSAQKNPTAFYLCASSIGQNNSPLHFGNGTRLTVT.

V gene TRBV6-5 combines with J gene TRBJ2-7; D unclear. Germline CDR1 MNHEY, CDR2 SVGAGI. V was shortened by 5 bases and J by 3 bases, with 11 bases between the two germline ends. The CDR3 runs to 13 residues. The CDR3 DNA is TGTGCCAGCAGTCCCTCGCCCTACTACGAGCAGTACTTC. Amino acid sequence: CASSPSPYYEQYF.

V and J are TRBV23-1 and TRBJ2-1, with TRBD1 matching 9 bases. TRBV23-1 is assigned to the ORF class and has an uncertain function. Trimming cost V 4 bases and J 3 bases; bases outside gene matches: 10. The CDR3 runs 17 residues. As DNA, the CDR3 is TGCGCCAGCAGTCCTGAAACCGGGACAGGGAACTACAATGAGCAGTTCTTC. Protein: CASSPETGTGNYNEQFF.

This clone showed up just once. V is TRBV18 and J is TRBJ2-1; 16 bases are shared with TRBD2. Trimming took 3 bases from V and 7 from J; bases not matched to a gene: 3. Looked up from germline, CDR1 is KGHSH and CDR2 is LQKENI. The CDR3 is 16 residues long. Here the CDR3 DNA reads TGTGCCAGCTCACCCGAGGGACTAGCGGGAGGGAATGAGCAGTTCTTC. It specifies CASSPEGLAGGNEQFF. The full variable domain, completed using reference TRBV18 and TRBJ2-1, is NAGVMQNPRHLVRRRGQEARLRCSPMKGHSHVYWYRQLPEEGLKFMVYLQKENIIDESGMPKERFSAEFPKEGPSILRIQQVVRGDSAAYFCASSPEGLAGGNEQFFGPGTRLTVL.

The chain joins TRBV24-1 to TRBJ2-5; D is uncertain. Looked up from germline, CDR1 is KGHDR and CDR2 is SFDVKD. The CDR3 is made up of 13 amino acids. Between the trimmed V and J ends, which lost 5 bases and 5 bases, there was a span of 11 bases. CDR3 sequence reads: CATSVRYGETQYF. The CDR3 DNA sequence: TGTGCCACCAGTGTTAGGTACGGGGAGACCCAGTACTTC.

The J gene is TRBJ2-7, the V gene TRBV14; no clear D gene. With 0 bases removed from V and 3 bases from J, the gap between germline ends came to 9 bases. Per the germline V gene, CDR1 is SGHDN and CDR2 is FVKESK. The CDR3 has 14 amino acids. The CDR3 loop is CASSQDNQDYEQYF. The CDR3 DNA is TGTGCCAGCAGCCAAGATAACCAGGACTACGAGCAGTACTTC.

The chain combines TRBV19 with TRBJ2-1; 7 nucleotides agree with TRBD2. V lost 4 bases to trimming and J lost 3 bases; unmatched junction nucleotides: 6. Germline CDR1 LNHDA, CDR2 SQIVND (reference sequence). CDR3 length: 15 amino acids. CDR3 residues: CASSRERDYYNEQFF. The CDR3 DNA sequence: TGTGCCAGTAGTAGGGAGCGGGACTACTACAATGAGCAGTTCTTC. Full variable domain (remainder filled in from reference TRBV19 and TRBJ2-1): DGGITQSPKYLFRKEGQNVTLSCEQNLNHDAMYWYRQDPGQGLRLIYYSQIVNDFQKGDIAEGYSVSREKKESFPLTVTSAQKNPTAFYLCASSRERDYYNEQFFGPGTRLTVL.

The chain is built from TRBV6-5 and TRBJ2-5; 9 bases match TRBD1. This CDR3 is 15 amino acids long. With V trimmed by 6 bases and J by 5 bases, 10 bases remained unmatched. From germline, CDR1 is MNHEY and CDR2 SVGAGI. CDR3 loop: CASSPYRGPRETQYF. The CDR3, as DNA: TGTGCCAGCAGCCCCTACAGGGGGCCGCGGGAGACCCAGTACTTC.

This chain connects TRBV4-2 to TRBJ2-5; 7 nucleotides agree with TRBD2. V trimming: 2 bases; J trimming: 2 bases; junction bases outside the gene matches: 8. Germline lookup yields CDR1 LGHNA and CDR2 YNFKEQ. The CDR3 extends over 16 amino acids. The CDR3 reads CASSQSLGRGQETQYF. The CDR3 DNA sequence: TGTGCCAGCAGCCAATCCTTAGGGCGGGGGCAAGAGACCCAGTACTTC.

The V and J genes are TRBV5-5 and TRBJ1-4; D is possibly TRBD1 (6 bases). Germline CDR1 reads SGHKS; CDR2 reads YYEKEE (reference sequence). This CDR3 comprises 15 residues. Trimming left V 5 bases short and J 8 bases short, with 19 bases between. CDR3 in amino acids: CASRQQTGPGEKLFF. CDR3 nucleotide sequence: TGTGCCAGCAGGCAGCAGACAGGTCCGGGAGAAAAACTGTTTTTT.

J is TRBJ1-2 and V is TRBV27; possibly TRBD1 for D (6 bases). In germline, CDR1 is MNHEY, CDR2 SMNVEV (reference sequence). This CDR3 comprises 15 residues. V gave up 3 bases and J gave up 4 bases, with 15 bases separating them. This CDR3 is CASSFRRTDPYGYTF. The CDR3 nucleotides read TGTGCCAGCAGTTTCCGTCGGACAGATCCCTATGGCTACACCTTC.

Relative to its sample, this clone is medium-sized. The genes are TRBV3-1 (or the pseudogene TRBV3-2) and TRBJ2-1; D gene unclear. CDR3 length equals 15 residues. Trimming took off 0 bases at V and 6 bases at J, with 12 bases between the two ends. Germline V gene sequence: CDR1 LGHDT, CDR2 YNNKEL (reference sequence). The CDR3 sequence is CASSQDHASGNEQFF. The CDR3 nucleotides read TGTGCCAGCAGCCAAGATCACGCTAGTGGCAATGAGCAGTTCTTC.

This chain connects TRBV27 to TRBJ2-2; D unclear. From germline, CDR1 is MNHEY and CDR2 SMNVEV (reference sequence). Trimming took off 3 bases at V and 1 base at J, with 6 bases between the two ends. The CDR3 length is 14 residues. CDR3 sequence reads: CASSFRRNTGELFF. CDR3 DNA: TGTGCCAGCAGTTTTCGGAGGAACACCGGGGAGCTGTTTTTT.

The chain joins TRBV6-1 to TRBJ1-1; possible D gene TRBD1, 6 bases. Looked up from germline, CDR1 is MNHNS and CDR2 is SASEGT. The CDR3 is 15 residues long. V shed 3 bases and J shed 5 bases, with 16 bases lying between them. The DNA of the CDR3 is TGTGCCAGCAGTGAGGCACCCACAGGGATGACTGAAGCTTTCTTT. Amino acids: CASSEAPTGMTEAFF.

The chain is built from TRBV18 and TRBJ1-5; D is ambiguous. Looked up from germline, CDR1 is KGHSH and CDR2 is LQKENI. This CDR3 has 12 residues. Trimming removed 3 bases at V and 11 bases at J, with 11 bases between. Written as DNA, the CDR3 is TGTGCCAGCTCACCCGAAGACGGAGCCCAGCATTTT. This gives the protein CASSPEDGAQHF.

This clone occurred once. The J gene is TRBJ1-2, the V gene TRBV28; 8 bases align to TRBD1. This CDR3 is built from 13 residues. Trimming removed 8 bases from V and 4 bases from J; junction bases left unmatched: 6. Looked up from germline, CDR1 is MDHEN and CDR2 is SYDVKM. Here the CDR3 reads CASLADRVYGYTF. CDR3 coding DNA: TGTGCCAGCCTCGCGGACAGGGTCTATGGCTACACCTTC.

The rearrangement uses TRBV30 and TRBJ2-7, with a weak D call TRBD1 (5 bases). CDR3 length: 14 residues. Per germline, CDR1 GTSNPN and CDR2 SVGIG (reference sequence). Trimming cost V 3 bases and J 4 bases, with 16 bases left between them. As DNA, the CDR3 is TGTGCCTGGAGCGCAGGGAACGCAGGTTACGAGCAGTACTTC. This translates into CAWSAGNAGYEQYF.

The chain joins TRBV7-2 to TRBJ2-4; 9 nucleotides align to TRBD1. The CDR3 runs to 17 residues. Germline V lookup: CDR1 SGHTA, CDR2 FQGNSA. The J segment lost 0 bases and the V segment lost 5 bases, leaving 8 bases of the junction unmatched. The DNA for the CDR3 is TGTGCCAGCAGCCTCTCGGACAGGGGTAGAGCCAAAAACATTCAGTACTTC. This encodes CASSLSDRGRAKNIQYF.